This T cell receptor (beta chain) comes out of a study of T cell responses to AZD1222 COVID-19 vaccine. As for the study in general: Pooling covered second doses at about 4 or about 12 weeks.

For this clone: The antigen is unknown.

Assay: immunoSEQ multiplex PCR; the TCRdb copy retains only in-frame clones and omits some. The table lists some 130,000 clones, 65% to 90% of them singletons, with 20% to 25% in the top ten. Study findings and constraints: Mostly white British, mostly female donors; authors suggested clonal diversity may be underestimated. Spike-wide coverage was observed for vaccine-associated CD4 TCRs, with dominant responses at 160-218 and 743-854.

This receptor was taken from an adult in good health. Source: peripheral blood, taken on day 0 of AZD1222 vaccination.

The CDR3 loop reads CASSQWRGAGSDTQYF. The CDR3, as DNA: TGTGCCAGCAGCCAGTGGCGGGGGGCGGGGTCAGATACGCAGTATTTT. The chain couples TRBV3-1 (or the pseudogene TRBV3-2) to TRBJ2-3, with 8 bases aligning to TRBD2. The CDR3 totals 16 residues. Germline trimming cut 3 bases from V and 4 bases from J; bases unmatched to any gene: 9. Germline values: CDR1 LGHDT, CDR2 YNNKEL (reference sequence).